Shown below are 15 T cell receptor beta chains from a single sample sequenced in a study of blood T cell repertoires in COVID-19. Assay: immunoSEQ multiplex PCR; the TCRdb copy retains only in-frame clones and omits some. The sample shows roughly 75,000 clones, approximately 87% of them seen only once. The sequenced sample consisted of peripheral blood. These receptors were obtained from a man at least 80 years old in a cohort sampled during active COVID-19.

This chain joins TRBV9 and TRBJ2-3, with 8 bases aligning to TRBD2. This CDR3 comprises 15 residues. In germline, CDR1 is SGDLS, CDR2 YYNGEE. The trim removed 0 bases at V and 6 bases at J, leaving 6 bases unmatched. CDR3 amino acids: CASSVEIAGYDTQYF. The CDR3 region has the DNA TGTGCCAGCAGCGTAGAAATAGCGGGGTACGATACGCAGTATTTT.

The DNA for the CDR3 is TGTGCCAGCAGTTACTCCCTTGTGAGCGATACGCAGTATTTT. Protein product: CASSYSLVSDTQYF. This chain joins TRBV6-2 or TRBV6-3 and TRBJ2-3, with D hard to call. Germline V gene lookup returns CDR1 MNHEY and CDR2 SVGEGT. V was pared by 0 bases and J by 6 bases, with 10 bases between. This CDR3 has 14 amino acids.

The chain is built from TRBV2 and TRBJ2-7; D is ambiguous. The V end lost 3 bases, the J end lost 5 bases, and 11 bases lay between the germline ends. The CDR3 is made up of 13 amino acids. The germline gives CDR1 SNHLY, CDR2 FYNNEI. The CDR3 DNA is TGTGCCAGCAGTGAGGAGTCCGCAGACGAGCAGTACTTC. Translation gives CASSEESADEQYF.

V usage is TRBV5-1 and J usage is TRBJ2-7; a weak D match, TRBD2 (5 bases). Germline V CDR1 and CDR2: SGHRS, YFSETQ. V was clipped by 0 bases and J by 6 bases, with 13 bases between them. The CDR3 loop spans 14 amino acids. CDR3 protein: CASSLAPGSREQYF. The CDR3 region has the DNA TGCGCCAGCAGCTTGGCCCCGGGAAGTCGCGAGCAGTACTTC.

Notes on this clone: Other nucleotide sequences from this sample produce the same CDR3. The chain joins TRBV18 to TRBJ1-1; no definite D call. Germline CDR1 KGHSH, CDR2 LQKENI. The CDR3 spans 13 residues. The V end lost 3 bases, the J end lost 1 base, and 6 bases lay between the germline ends. The CDR3 loop reads CASSPQANTEAFF. The CDR3 nucleotides read TGTGCCAGCTCACCTCAAGCGAACACTGAAGCTTTCTTT. Combining the CDR3 with reference TRBV18 and TRBJ1-1 gives the whole variable domain NAGVMQNPRHLVRRRGQEARLRCSPMKGHSHVYWYRQLPEEGLKFMVYLQKENIIDESGMPKERFSAEFPKEGPSILRIQQVVRGDSAAYFCASSPQANTEAFFGQGTRLTVV.

The chain is built from TRBV19 and TRBJ2-1, with 15 bases identical to TRBD2. Germline V gives CDR1 LNHDA, CDR2 SQIVND (reference sequence). CDR3 length: 17 amino acids. V lost 6 bases to trimming and J lost 0 bases; unmatched junction nucleotides: 3. The CDR3 reads CASSGLAGGSSYNEQFF. CDR3 in DNA: TGTGCCAGTAGCGGACTAGCGGGGGGGAGCTCCTACAATGAGCAGTTCTTC.

The chain employs TRBV4-1 and TRBJ2-7, with 8 bases matching TRBD1. The CDR3 runs to 16 residues. Germline V gene sequence: CDR1 MGHRA, CDR2 YSYEKL. Unmatched junction bases numbered 11, after V lost 4 bases and J lost 3 bases. This CDR3 reads CASSPAPGQVYYEQYV. In DNA, the CDR3 is TGCGCCAGCAGCCCGGCACCGGGACAGGTTTACTACGAGCAGTACGTC.

V and J are TRBV7-3 and TRBJ2-2; no reliable D call. The CDR3 has 13 amino acids. Deletions cut 2 bases from V and 6 bases from J, with 7 bases between. CDR1 is SGHTA, CDR2 FQGTGA, per germline. The CDR3 region has the DNA TGTGCCAGCAGCTTAGGGCAGCCCGGGGAGCTGTTTTTT. It codes for CASSLGQPGELFF.

The chain couples TRBV28 to TRBJ2-7; tentatively, D is TRBD1 (7 bases). The CDR3 length is 14 residues. V lost 3 bases to trimming and J lost 5 bases, with 14 bases between them. Germline CDR1 is MDHEN and CDR2 is SYDVKM. The CDR3 DNA sequence: TGTGCCAGCAGTTTGGGCGGGACAGACAACGAGCAGTACGTC. It encodes CASSLGGTDNEQYV.

The CDR3 sequence: CASSLGQGAGLGVETQYF. The CDR3 region has the DNA TGTGCCAGCAGCCTCGGACAGGGGGCCGGCCTGGGGGTAGAGACCCAGTACTTC. V and J are TRBV7-2 and TRBJ2-5; TRBD1 matches 11 bases. CDR1 is SGHTA, CDR2 FQGNSA, per germline. Trimming at V came to 5 bases and at J to 4 bases, leaving 15 bases not matched to a gene. The length of the CDR3 is 18 residues.

This sequence joins TRBV7-2 and TRBJ1-2, with D tentatively TRBD1 (5 bases). Trimming took off 2 bases at V and 4 bases at J, with 11 bases between the two ends. The germline CDR1 and CDR2 sequences are SGHTA and FQGNSA. The CDR3 runs to 14 residues. The CDR3 nucleotides read TGTGCCAGCAGCTTAAGCACACAGGTCTATGGCTACACCTTC. It is translated as CASSLSTQVYGYTF.

The rearrangement uses TRBV5-1 and TRBJ2-7; 9 bases fit TRBD2. Trimming cost V 0 bases and J 3 bases; bases outside gene matches: 4. Germline-derived CDR1 and CDR2 are SGHRS and YFSETQ. The CDR3 consists of 15 residues. CDR3 in amino acids: CASSLGPSGVYEQYF. Written as DNA, the CDR3 is TGCGCCAGCAGCTTGGGCCCTAGCGGGGTCTACGAGCAGTACTTC.

J is TRBJ1-2 and V is TRBV6-5; TRBD1 might be the D (6 bases). This CDR3 has 14 residues. Germline values: CDR1 MNHEY, CDR2 SVGAGI. Deletions cut 6 bases from V and 2 bases from J, with 13 bases between. The CDR3 sequence is CASRQRTENYGYTF. In DNA form, the CDR3 reads TGTGCCAGCAGACAGAGGACAGAAAACTATGGCTACACCTTC.

This clone has just one count. The chain links TRBV7-6 to TRBJ2-7, with 9 bases fitting TRBD1. CDR3 length: 14 residues. The J segment lost 1 base and the V segment lost 4 bases, leaving 2 bases of the junction unmatched. The germline V gene has CDR1 SGHVS and CDR2 FNYEAQ. The CDR3: CASSYGTGSYEQYF. The CDR3 DNA reads TGTGCCAGCAGCTACGGGACAGGGTCCTACGAGCAGTACTTC.

The chain employs TRBV6-6 and TRBJ1-2; TRBD1 aligns across 11 bases. V shed 6 bases and J 5 bases; nucleotides not matched to a gene: 5. Germline values: CDR1 MNHNY, CDR2 SVGAGI (reference sequence). This CDR3 region has 14 residues. The CDR3 spells CASRGQGARYGYTF. The CDR3, as DNA: TGTGCCAGCAGAGGACAGGGGGCGCGGTATGGCTACACCTTC.